This T cell receptor beta chain is drawn from a study of blood T cell repertoires in COVID-19. Study background: T cells, B-cell-depleted T cells, or PBMCs provided the cDNA or gDNA that served as material.

In germline, CDR1 is MDHEN, CDR2 SYDVKM. Trimming cost V 3 bases and J 5 bases, with 16 bases left between them. CDR3 length: 15 amino acids. Per the study methods: It was from reference gene primer amplification that nucleated cell counts were estimated. Repertoires were generated with immunoSEQ multiplex PCR, while TCRdb's copy carries only in-frame clones and drops some. V, J and clone size were drawn from that table, and D and trimming were deduced from the DNA. The data show 200,000 to 250,000 clones, about 88% seen once. Sample: peripheral blood. V is TRBV28 and J is TRBJ1-2, with D perhaps matching TRBD1 (6 bases). This TCR came from a woman in her forties or fifties with COVID-19, enrolled during active disease. CDR3 sequence reads: CASSFGGAGRYGYTF. The CDR3 bases are TGTGCCAGCAGTTTTGGGGGGGCTGGGCGTTATGGCTACACCTTC.